This T cell receptor beta chain was sequenced in a study of blood T cell repertoires in COVID-19. Data came from immunoSEQ multiplex PCR; TCRdb stores just in-frame clones and leaves some out. The sample has roughly 150,000 clones; roughly 88% are singletons. Deletions cut 1 base from V and 4 bases from J, with 22 bases between. From germline, CDR1 is SGHVS and CDR2 FQNEAQ. There are 18 residues in the CDR3. The chain is built from TRBV7-8 and TRBJ1-2; D is perhaps TRBD1 (5 bases). This clonotype originated in a man between 65 and 85 years old who had been exposed to COVID-19. The sample comprised PBMCs or T cells enriched from blood (not recorded which). The CDR3 coding sequence is TGTGCCAGCAGCTTAGTCATATATGTGACAGCGCCCTTCTATGGCTACACCTTC. Its protein product is CASSLVIYVTAPFYGYTF.